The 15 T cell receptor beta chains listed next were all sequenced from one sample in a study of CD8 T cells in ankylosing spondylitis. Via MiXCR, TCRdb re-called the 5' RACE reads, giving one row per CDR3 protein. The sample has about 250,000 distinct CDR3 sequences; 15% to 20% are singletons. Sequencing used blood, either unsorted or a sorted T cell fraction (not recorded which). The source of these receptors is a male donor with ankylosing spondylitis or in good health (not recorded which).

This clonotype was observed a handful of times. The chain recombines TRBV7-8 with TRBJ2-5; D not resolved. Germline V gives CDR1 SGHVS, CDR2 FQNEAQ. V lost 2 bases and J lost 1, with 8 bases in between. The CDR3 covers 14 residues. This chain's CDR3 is CASSLIAGQETQYF. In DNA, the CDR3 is TGTGCCAGCAGCTTAATCGCAGGCCAAGAGACCCAGTACTTC.

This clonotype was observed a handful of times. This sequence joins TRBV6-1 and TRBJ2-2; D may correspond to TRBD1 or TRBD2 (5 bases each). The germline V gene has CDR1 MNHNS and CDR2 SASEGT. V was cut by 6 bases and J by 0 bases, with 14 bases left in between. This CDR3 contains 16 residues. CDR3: CASRGTRSTNTGELFF. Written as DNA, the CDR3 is TGTGCCAGCAGAGGGACGCGGTCTACGAACACCGGGGAGCTGTTTTTT.

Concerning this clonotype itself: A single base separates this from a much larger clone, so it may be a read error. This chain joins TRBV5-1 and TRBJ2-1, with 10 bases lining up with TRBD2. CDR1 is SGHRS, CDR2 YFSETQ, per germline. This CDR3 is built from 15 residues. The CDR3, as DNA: TGCGCCTGCAGCTTGTCTAGCGGGAGTATCAATGAGCAGTTCTTC. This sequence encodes CACSLSSGSINEQFF.

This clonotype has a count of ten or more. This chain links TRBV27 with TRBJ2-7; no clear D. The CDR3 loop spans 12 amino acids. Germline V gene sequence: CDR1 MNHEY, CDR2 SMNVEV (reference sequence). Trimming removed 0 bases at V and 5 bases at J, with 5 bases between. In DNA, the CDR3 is TGTGCCAGCAGTTTATCGGGCCACGAGCAGTACTTC. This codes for CASSLSGHEQYF.

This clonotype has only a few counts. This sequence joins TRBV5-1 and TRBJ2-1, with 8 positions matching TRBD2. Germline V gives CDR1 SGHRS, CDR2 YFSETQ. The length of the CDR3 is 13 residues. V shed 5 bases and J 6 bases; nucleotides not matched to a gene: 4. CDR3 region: CASRAGAGNEQFF. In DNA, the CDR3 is TGCGCCAGCAGAGCGGGAGCGGGCAATGAGCAGTTCTTC.

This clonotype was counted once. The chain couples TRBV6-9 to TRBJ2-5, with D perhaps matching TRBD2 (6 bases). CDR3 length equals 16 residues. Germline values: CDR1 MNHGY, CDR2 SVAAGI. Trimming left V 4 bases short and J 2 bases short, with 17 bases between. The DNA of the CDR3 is TGTGCCAGCAGTTTCTGGCAGCCGGGACTTCAAGAGACCCAGTACTTC. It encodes CASSFWQPGLQETQYF.

Written as DNA, the CDR3 is TGTGCCATCAGTGAATCAGGGAACTACGAGCAGTACTTC. This translates into CAISESGNYEQYF. V gene TRBV10-3 combines with J gene TRBJ2-7, with a weak D call TRBD1 (5 bases). The CDR3 has 13 amino acids. Germline CDR1 is ENHRY and CDR2 is SYGVKD. V was pared by 3 bases and J by 3 bases, with 9 bases between.

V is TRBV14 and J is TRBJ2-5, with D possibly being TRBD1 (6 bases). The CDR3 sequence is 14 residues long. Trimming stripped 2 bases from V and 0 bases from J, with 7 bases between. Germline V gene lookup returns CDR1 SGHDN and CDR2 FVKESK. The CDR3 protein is CASSQRGYQETQYF. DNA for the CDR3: TGTGCCAGCAGCCAAAGGGGGTACCAAGAGACCCAGTACTTC.

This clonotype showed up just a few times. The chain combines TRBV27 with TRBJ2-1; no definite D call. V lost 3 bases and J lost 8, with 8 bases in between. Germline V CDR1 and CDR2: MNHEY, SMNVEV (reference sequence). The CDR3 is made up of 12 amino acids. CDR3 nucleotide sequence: TGTGCCAGCAGTTTTATCGGTCATGAGCAGTTCTTC. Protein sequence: CASSFIGHEQFF.

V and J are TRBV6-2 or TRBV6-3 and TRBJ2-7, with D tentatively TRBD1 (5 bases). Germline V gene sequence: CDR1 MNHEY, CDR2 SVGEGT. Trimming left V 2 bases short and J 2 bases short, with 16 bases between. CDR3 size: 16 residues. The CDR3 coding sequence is TGTGCCAGCAGTTACAGGGGAAATAGCTTCGCCTACGAGCAGTACTTC. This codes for CASSYRGNSFAYEQYF.

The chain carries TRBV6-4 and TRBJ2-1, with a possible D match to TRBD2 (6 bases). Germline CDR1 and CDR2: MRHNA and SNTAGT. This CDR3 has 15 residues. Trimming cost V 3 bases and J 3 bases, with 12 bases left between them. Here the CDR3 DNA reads TGTGCCAGCAGTGAGTCGGGACTTAACTACAATGAGCAGTTCTTC. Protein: CASSESGLNYNEQFF.

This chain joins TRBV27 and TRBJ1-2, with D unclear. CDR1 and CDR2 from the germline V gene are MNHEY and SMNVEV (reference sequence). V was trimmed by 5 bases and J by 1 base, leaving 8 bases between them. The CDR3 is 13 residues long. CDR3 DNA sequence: TGTGCCAGCAGTCCCGGAGTTAACTATGGCTACACCTTC. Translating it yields CASSPGVNYGYTF.

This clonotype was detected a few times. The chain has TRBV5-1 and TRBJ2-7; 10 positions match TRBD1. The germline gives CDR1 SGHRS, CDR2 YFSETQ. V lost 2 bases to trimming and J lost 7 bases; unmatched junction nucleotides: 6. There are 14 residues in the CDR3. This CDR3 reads CASSFGTGVGEQYF. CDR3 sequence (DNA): TGCGCCAGCAGCTTCGGGACAGGGGTTGGGGAGCAGTACTTC. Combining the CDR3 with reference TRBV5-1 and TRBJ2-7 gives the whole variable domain KAGVTQTPRYLIKTRGQQVTLSCSPISGHRSVSWYQQTPGQGLQFLFEYFSETQRNKGNFPGRFSGRQFSNSRSEMNVSTLELGDSALYLCASSFGTGVGEQYFGPGTRLTVT.

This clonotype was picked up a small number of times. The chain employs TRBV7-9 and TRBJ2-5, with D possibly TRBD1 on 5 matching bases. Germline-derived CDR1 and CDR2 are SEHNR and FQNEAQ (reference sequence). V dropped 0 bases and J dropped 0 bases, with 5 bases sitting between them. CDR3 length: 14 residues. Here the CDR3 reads CASSLADNQETQYF. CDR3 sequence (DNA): TGTGCCAGCAGCTTAGCGGACAACCAAGAGACCCAGTACTTC.

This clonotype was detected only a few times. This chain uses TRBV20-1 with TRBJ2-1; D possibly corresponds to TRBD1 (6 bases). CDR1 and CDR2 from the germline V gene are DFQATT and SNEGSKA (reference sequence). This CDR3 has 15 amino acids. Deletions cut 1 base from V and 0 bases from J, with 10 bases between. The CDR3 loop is CSARVDRSSYNEQFF. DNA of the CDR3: TGCAGTGCTAGAGTTGACAGGAGCTCCTACAATGAGCAGTTCTTC.